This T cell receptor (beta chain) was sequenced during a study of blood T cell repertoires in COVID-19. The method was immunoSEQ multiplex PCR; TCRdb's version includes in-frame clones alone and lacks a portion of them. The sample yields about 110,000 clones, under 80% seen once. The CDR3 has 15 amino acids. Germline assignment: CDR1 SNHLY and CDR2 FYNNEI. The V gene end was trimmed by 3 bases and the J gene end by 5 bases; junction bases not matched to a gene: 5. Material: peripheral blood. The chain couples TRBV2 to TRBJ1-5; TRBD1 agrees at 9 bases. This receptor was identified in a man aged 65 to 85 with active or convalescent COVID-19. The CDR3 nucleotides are TGTGCCAGCAGTGATGGGACAGGGAGGGATCAGCCCCAGCATTTT. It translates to CASSDGTGRDQPQHF.